Shown below are 2 T cell receptor beta chains from a single sample sequenced in a study of cytomegalovirus exposure and HLA in healthy donors. Researchers ran the PCR with 60 Vbeta and 13 Jbeta primers. Sequencing used immunoSEQ multiplex PCR; TCRdb keeps in-frame clones, though not all of them. The sample has a few hundred thousand clones, around 82% seen once. Sequenced sample: PBMCs. These receptors were obtained from a woman aged 25 to 39 in good health and CMV-seronegative.

The rearrangement joins TRBV6-5 to TRBJ2-1; TRBD1 is a possible D gene (6 bases). This CDR3 comprises 12 residues. The germline gives CDR1 MNHEY, CDR2 SVGAGI. V was clipped by 5 bases and J by 7 bases, with 9 bases between them. The CDR3 DNA is TGTGCCAGCAGTATCCAGGGGAATGAGCAGTTCTTC. Translation: CASSIQGNEQFF.

The J gene is TRBJ2-1, the V gene TRBV11-2; 12 bases line up with TRBD2. The CDR3 covers 15 residues. The J segment lost 4 bases and the V segment lost 4 bases, leaving 2 bases of the junction unmatched. CDR1 and CDR2 (germline): SGHAT, FQNNGV. The CDR3 loop is CASSSLAGGYNEQFF. In DNA form, the CDR3 reads TGTGCCAGCAGCTCGCTAGCGGGAGGGTACAATGAGCAGTTCTTC.